The T cell receptor beta chain described here comes from a study of T cells expressing NK-cell markers. Looking at the study overall: It was from sorted CD3+CD56+NKG2C+, CD3+CD56+NKG2C- and CD3+CD56-NKG2C+ T cells that TCR beta repertoires came.

Synthesis of TCR beta cDNA relied on 5'RACE template switching carrying UMIs. Reanalyzing the 5' RACE reads, TCRdb keeps one entry per CDR3 protein, without DNA. The sample has about 260,000 distinct CDR3 sequences. On this clonotype itself: What it binds is unknown.

CDR3 length equals 16 residues. The germline CDR1 and CDR2 sequences are SGHKS and YYEKEE (reference sequence). Study-level results: The dominant NKG2C+ clonotypes represented about 1.0-7.5% of CD8+ T cells in 6 or 7 donors.

The sequence derives from a woman aged 18 to 69 in good health. V is TRBV5-5 and J is TRBJ2-3. The sequencing input was blood T cells: a sorted CD56 or NKG2C T cell subset, CD4+ or CD8+ T cells, or bulk PBMC T cells (not recorded which). CDR3 amino acids: CASSVFGVGTTDTQYF.